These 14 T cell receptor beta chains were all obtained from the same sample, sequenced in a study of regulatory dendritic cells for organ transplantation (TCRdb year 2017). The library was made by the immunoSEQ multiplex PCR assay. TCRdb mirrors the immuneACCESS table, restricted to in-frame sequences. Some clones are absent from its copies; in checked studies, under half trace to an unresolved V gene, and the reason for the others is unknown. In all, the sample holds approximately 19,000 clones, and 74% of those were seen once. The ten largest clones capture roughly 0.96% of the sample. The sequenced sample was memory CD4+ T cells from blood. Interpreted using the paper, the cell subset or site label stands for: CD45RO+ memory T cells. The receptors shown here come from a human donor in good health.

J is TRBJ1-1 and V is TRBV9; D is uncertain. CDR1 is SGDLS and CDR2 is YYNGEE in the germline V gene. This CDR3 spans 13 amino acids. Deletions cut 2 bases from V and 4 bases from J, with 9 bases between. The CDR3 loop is CASSVHGSTEAFF. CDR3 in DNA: TGTGCCAGCAGCGTTCACGGGAGCACTGAAGCTTTCTTT.

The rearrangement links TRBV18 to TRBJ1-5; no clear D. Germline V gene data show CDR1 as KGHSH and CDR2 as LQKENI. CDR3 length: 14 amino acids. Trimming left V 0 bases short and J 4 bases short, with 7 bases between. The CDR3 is CASSPPSANQPQHF. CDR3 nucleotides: TGTGCCAGCTCACCACCCAGCGCTAATCAGCCCCAGCATTTT.

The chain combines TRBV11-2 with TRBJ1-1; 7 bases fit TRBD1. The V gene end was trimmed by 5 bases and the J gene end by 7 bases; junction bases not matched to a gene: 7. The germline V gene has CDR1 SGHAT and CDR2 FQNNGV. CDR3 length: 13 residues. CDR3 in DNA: TGTGCCAGCAGCCCACCGGGGACAGATGAAGCTTTCTTT. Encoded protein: CASSPPGTDEAFF. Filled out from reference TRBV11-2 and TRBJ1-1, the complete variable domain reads EAGVAQSPRYKIIEKRQSVAFWCNPISGHATLYWYQQILGQGPKLLIQFQNNGVVDDSQLPKDRFSAERLKGVDSTLKIQPAKLEDSAVYLCASSPPGTDEAFFGQGTRLTVV.

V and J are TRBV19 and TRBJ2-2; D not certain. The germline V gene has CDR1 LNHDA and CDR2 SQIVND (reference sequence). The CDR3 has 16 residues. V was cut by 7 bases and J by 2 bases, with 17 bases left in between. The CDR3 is CASKAVMAENTGELFF. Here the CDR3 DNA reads TGTGCCAGTAAGGCTGTTATGGCGGAAAACACCGGGGAGCTGTTTTTT.

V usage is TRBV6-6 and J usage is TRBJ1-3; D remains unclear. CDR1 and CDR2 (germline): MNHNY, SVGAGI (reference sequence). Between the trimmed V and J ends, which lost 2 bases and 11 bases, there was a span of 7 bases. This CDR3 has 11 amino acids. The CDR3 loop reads CASSYSASIYF. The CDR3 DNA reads TGTGCCAGCAGTTACAGCGCCTCCATATATTTT.

The CDR3 protein is CASTSSTGGTGELFF. DNA of the CDR3: TGTGCCTCGACTAGCTCAACGGGGGGCACCGGGGAGCTGTTTTTT. The chain employs TRBV6-5 and TRBJ2-2, with 7 bases aligning to TRBD2. Germline values: CDR1 MNHEY, CDR2 SVGAGI. The CDR3 extends over 15 amino acids. V gave up 11 bases and J gave up 4 bases; unmatched junction bases: 13.

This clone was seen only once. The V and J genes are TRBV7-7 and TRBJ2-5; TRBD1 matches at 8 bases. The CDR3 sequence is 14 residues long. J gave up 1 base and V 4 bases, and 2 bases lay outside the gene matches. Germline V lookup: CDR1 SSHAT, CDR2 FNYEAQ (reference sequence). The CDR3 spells CASSSTGGQETQYF. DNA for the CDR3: TGTGCCAGCAGCTCAACAGGGGGCCAAGAGACCCAGTACTTC. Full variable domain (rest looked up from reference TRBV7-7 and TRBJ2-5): GAGVSQSPRYKVTKRGQDVTLRCDPISSHATLYWYQQALGQGPEFLTYFNYEAQPDKSGLPSDRFSAERPEGSISTLTIQRTEQRDSAMYRCASSSTGGQETQYFGPGTRLLVL.

This chain's CDR3 is CASSRTSGGRDTQYF. CDR3 sequence (DNA): TGTGCCAGCAGCCGCACTAGCGGGGGCCGAGATACGCAGTATTTT. V is TRBV5-6 and J is TRBJ2-3; TRBD2 matches at 11 bases. This CDR3 spans 15 amino acids. Germline V gives CDR1 SGHDT, CDR2 YYEEEE. V was pared by 4 bases and J by 5 bases, with 6 bases of the junction left unmatched.

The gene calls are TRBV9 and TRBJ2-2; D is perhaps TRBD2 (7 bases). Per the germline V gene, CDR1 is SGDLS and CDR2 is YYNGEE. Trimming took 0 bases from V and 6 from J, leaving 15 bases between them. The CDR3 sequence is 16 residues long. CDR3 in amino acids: CASSVGGGGPAGELFF. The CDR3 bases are TGTGCCAGCAGCGTAGGGGGAGGGGGGCCCGCCGGGGAGCTGTTTTTT.

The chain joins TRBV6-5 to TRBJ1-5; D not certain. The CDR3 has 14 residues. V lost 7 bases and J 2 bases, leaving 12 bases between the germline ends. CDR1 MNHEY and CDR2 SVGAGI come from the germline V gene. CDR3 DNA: TGTGCCAGCACCGCGGGTGGCGGCAATCAGCCCCAGCATTTT. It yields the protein CASTAGGGNQPQHF.

The CDR3 DNA reads as TGTGCCAGCAGCCCACGTACAGGGCCCTCCTACGAGCAGTACTTC. This gives the protein CASSPRTGPSYEQYF. The chain couples TRBV7-2 to TRBJ2-7; weak D call: TRBD1 (6 bases). V dropped 5 bases and J dropped 0 bases, with 14 bases sitting between them. Per the germline V gene, CDR1 is SGHTA and CDR2 is FQGNSA. This CDR3 has 15 residues.

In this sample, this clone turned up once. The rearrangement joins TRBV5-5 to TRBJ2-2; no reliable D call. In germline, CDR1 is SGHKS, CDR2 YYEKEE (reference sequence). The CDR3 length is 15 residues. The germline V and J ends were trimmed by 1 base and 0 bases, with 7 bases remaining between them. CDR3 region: CASSLTATNTGELFF. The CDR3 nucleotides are TGTGCCAGCAGCTTGACAGCCACGAACACCGGGGAGCTGTTTTTT.

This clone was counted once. The CDR3 nucleotides read TGTGCCAGCAGCGTTGACAGGGTAGGGCAGCCCCAGCATTTT. Residues: CASSVDRVGQPQHF. The chain is built from TRBV6-6 and TRBJ1-5; 7 bases line up with TRBD1. The V gene's germline CDR1 is MNHNY and CDR2 SVGAGI (reference sequence). The CDR3 totals 14 residues. Trimming removed 6 bases from V and 7 bases from J; junction bases left unmatched: 9.

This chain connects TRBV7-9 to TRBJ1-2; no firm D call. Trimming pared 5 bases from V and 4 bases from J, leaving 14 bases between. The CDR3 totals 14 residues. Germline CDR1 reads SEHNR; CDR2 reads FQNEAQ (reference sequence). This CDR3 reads CASSTGGAGYGYTF. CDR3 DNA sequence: TGTGCCAGCAGCACGGGTGGAGCCGGCTATGGCTACACCTTC.